Listed below are T cell receptor beta chains from one sample, sequenced in a study of T cells in narcolepsy. Here immunoSEQ multiplex PCR was the method, and the copy in TCRdb shows in-frame clones only, minus some. Counted here are tens of thousands of clones, roughly 80% occurring once; the ten biggest clones make up around 1.3%. The specimen was CD45RA- memory CD4+ T cells from PBMCs. Receptor source: a human donor with narcolepsy. Each CDR3 is given with its conserved first and last residue. A D gene is named only where the DNA matches it firmly. Only part of the rows carry a size: once, few, many, or a class if the clone is expanded.

size: .; J: TRBJ1-3; D: .; V: TRBV4-2; DNA: TGTGCCAGCAGCCAAGGATCGAGCGGGTCTGGAAACACCATATATTTT; CDR3: CASSQGSSGSGNTIYF
size: .; J: TRBJ2-7; D: TRBD2; V: TRBV6-6; DNA: TGTGCCAGCAGACGGACTAGCGGGGCCTACGAGCAGTACTTC; CDR3: CASRRTSGAYEQYF
size: .; J: TRBJ2-5; D: .; V: TRBV12-2; DNA: TGTGCAAAGCGGGGGGAAGGAGAGACCCAGTACTTC; CDR3: CAKRGEGETQYF
size: .; J: TRBJ1-6; D: .; V: TRBV9; DNA: TGTGCCAGCAGCACCCAAGCTCAGGGTATTGACAATTCACCCCTCCACTTT; CDR3: CASSTQAQGIDNSPLHF
size: .; J: TRBJ2-7; D: TRBD1; V: TRBV7-9; DNA: TGTGCCAGCAGCCTAGGGGGCCGGCAGTACTTC; CDR3: CASSLGGRQYF
size: .; J: TRBJ2-2; D: .; V: TRBV9; DNA: TGTGCCAGCAGCGTAGCTCCACAGCTGCTTTCCGGGGAGCTGTTTTTT; CDR3: CASSVAPQLLSGELFF
size: once; J: TRBJ1-1; D: .; V: TRBV29-1; DNA: TGCAGCGTCGCTACGGACCGGAGGACTGAAGCTTTCTTT; CDR3: CSVATDRRTEAFF
size: .; J: TRBJ2-7; D: .; V: TRBV6-1; DNA: TGTGCCAGCAGTGAAATGGGGACCGAGCAGTACTTC; CDR3: CASSEMGTEQYF
size: .; J: TRBJ1-5; D: .; V: TRBV6-5; DNA: TGTGCCAGCAGTATCCACGGCGGTCAGCCCCAGCATTTT; CDR3: CASSIHGGQPQHF
size: .; J: TRBJ2-3; D: .; V: TRBV19; DNA: TGTGCCAGTAACCCAGGGCGGGGAGATACGCAGTATTTT; CDR3: CASNPGRGDTQYF
size: once; J: TRBJ2-5; D: TRBD2; V: TRBV7-6; DNA: TGTGCCAGCAGCCTAAACGTGCGCGGGGGGCACCAGGCCCAGTACTTC; CDR3: CASSLNVRGGHQAQYF
size: .; J: TRBJ1-3; D: .; V: TRBV30; DNA: TGTGCCTGGAGCCCGACCGGAAACACCATATATTTT; CDR3: CAWSPTGNTIYF
size: .; J: TRBJ1-1; D: TRBD1; V: TRBV4-2; DNA: TGTGCCAGCAGCCCGACAGGGGGCGCTTTAGGCACTGAAGCTTTCTTT; CDR3: CASSPTGGALGTEAFF
size: once; J: TRBJ2-6; D: .; V: TRBV11-2; DNA: TGTGCCAGCAGCTTAGGAGTCGGGGGACCCAACGTCCTGACTTTC; CDR3: CASSLGVGGPNVLTF
size: .; J: TRBJ2-1; D: TRBD1; V: TRBV9; DNA: TGTGCCAGCAGCGTAGATCCGCCGGGACAGGGTCCTAATGAGCAGTTCTTC; CDR3: CASSVDPPGQGPNEQFF
size: .; J: TRBJ1-5; D: .; V: TRBV30; DNA: TGTGCCTGGCGCGATGGGGGGCTCGGGGGCGGGATTCAGCCCCAGCATTTT; CDR3: CAWRDGGLGGGIQPQHF
size: .; J: TRBJ1-4; D: TRBD1; V: TRBV30; DNA: TGTGCCTGGAGTGTATCGGGACAGACTAAACTGTTTTTT; CDR3: CAWSVSGQTKLFF
size: .; J: TRBJ2-7; D: .; V: TRBV5-1; DNA: TGCGCCAGCGCCATGACAGGATACTACGAGCAGTACTTC; CDR3: CASAMTGYYEQYF
size: once; J: TRBJ2-3; D: TRBD1; V: TRBV29-1; DNA: TGCAGCGTTGCACAGGGGGCTGGGGCAGATACGCAGTATTTT; CDR3: CSVAQGAGADTQYF
size: .; J: TRBJ2-2; D: .; V: TRBV7-6; DNA: TGTGCCAGCAGCCGGGGACGGAACACCGGGGAGCTGTTTTTT; CDR3: CASSRGRNTGELFF
size: .; J: TRBJ1-3; D: .; V: TRBV6-1; DNA: TGTGCCAGCAGTGATGGGGGGGCGGGAAACACCATATATTTT; CDR3: CASSDGGAGNTIYF
size: .; J: TRBJ2-2; D: .; V: TRBV18; DNA: TGTGCCAGCTCACCACAGGGCACCGGGGAGCTGTTTTTT; CDR3: CASSPQGTGELFF
size: .; J: TRBJ2-5; D: TRBD2; V: TRBV6-6; DNA: TGTGCCAGCAGCGACGGGGGGACCGCCGTGAAGACCCAGTACTTC; CDR3: CASSDGGTAVKTQYF
size: .; J: TRBJ1-2; D: .; V: TRBV6-5; DNA: TGTGCCAGCAGTTGGAACCCAGACTATGGCTACACCTTC; CDR3: CASSWNPDYGYTF
size: few; J: TRBJ1-2; D: .; V: TRBV5-1; DNA: TGCGCCAGCAGCTTGTCAGTTAACGACTTTGGCTACACCTTC; CDR3: CASSLSVNDFGYTF
size: .; J: TRBJ1-5; D: .; V: TRBV7-8; DNA: TGTGCCAGCAGCCCAGGACAGACTCCTAGCAATCAGCCCCAGCATTTT; CDR3: CASSPGQTPSNQPQHF
size: .; J: TRBJ1-1; D: .; V: TRBV6-5; DNA: TGTGCCAGCAGTTACGGGGGAGCTCAAGCCGCTGAAGCTTTCTTT; CDR3: CASSYGGAQAAEAFF
size: .; J: TRBJ1-2; D: .; V: TRBV4-2; DNA: TGTGCCAGCAGCCAAGAGGTGACTAACTATGGCTACACCTTC; CDR3: CASSQEVTNYGYTF
size: .; J: TRBJ2-3; D: .; V: TRBV9; DNA: TGTGCCAGCAGCTCAGGCCCCACAGATACGCAGTATTTT; CDR3: CASSSGPTDTQYF
size: .; J: TRBJ1-1; D: .; V: TRBV28; DNA: TGTGCCAGCAGCCCTCTCGGGGGAAGGAACACTGAAGCTTTCTTT; CDR3: CASSPLGGRNTEAFF
size: .; J: TRBJ1-4; D: .; V: TRBV29-1; DNA: TGCAGCGTTTTTCTAAGGGATTTCTCAACTAATGAAAAACTGTTTTTT; CDR3: CSVFLRDFSTNEKLFF
size: .; J: TRBJ2-3; D: .; V: TRBV7-3; DNA: TGTGCCAGCAGCTCTAGGGCCAGCACAGATACGCAGTATTTT; CDR3: CASSSRASTDTQYF
size: once; J: TRBJ1-1; D: .; V: TRBV7-3; DNA: TGTGCCAGCAGCTTGGGTAGGGGAGGCACTGAAGCTTTCTTT; CDR3: CASSLGRGGTEAFF
size: .; J: TRBJ2-3; D: .; V: TRBV30; DNA: TGTGCCTGGAGTGAGGCAGGCACAGATACGCAGTATTTT; CDR3: CAWSEAGTDTQYF
size: .; J: TRBJ2-7; D: .; V: TRBV7-9; DNA: TGTGCCAGCAGCGGTAGCTCCTACGAGCAGTACTTC; CDR3: CASSGSSYEQYF
size: few; J: TRBJ1-6; D: .; V: TRBV19; DNA: TGTGCCAGTAGTACGAAGGCATTAGGATCACCCCTCCACTTT; CDR3: CASSTKALGSPLHF
size: .; J: TRBJ1-5; D: .; V: TRBV6-1; DNA: TGTGCCAGCAGTTCGCAGGGACGAAGCAATCAGCCCCAGCATTTT; CDR3: CASSSQGRSNQPQHF
size: .; J: TRBJ1-6; D: .; V: TRBV7-2; DNA: TGTGCCAGCAGCTCCTCCTATAATTCACCCCTCCACTTT; CDR3: CASSSSYNSPLHF